The rows below give T cell receptor beta chains drawn from one sample of a study of cytomegalovirus exposure and HLA in healthy donors. The data were produced by immunoSEQ multiplex PCR, yet TCRdb's version contains in-frame clones alone and is incomplete. The sample has 130,000 or so clones; 75% to 85% are singletons. What was sequenced was PBMCs. These receptors were obtained from a woman aged 50 to 65 in good health and CMV-seropositive. The CDR3 runs from the conserved cysteine through the conserved F or W. Each record gives: J gene, V gene, D gene, CDR3 protein. D genes are given only for firm matches.

TRBJ1-2 | TRBV5-4 | TRBD1 | CASSPGQRIYGYTF
TRBJ2-7 | TRBV21-1 | - | CASSKDSLAGEGKQYF
TRBJ2-2 | TRBV2 | TRBD2 | CASSPLAGGGELFF
TRBJ1-2 | TRBV4-3 | TRBD1 | CASSQDGAGGLYGYTF
TRBJ1-2 | TRBV6-5 | - | CASRLTGGTFYGYTF
TRBJ2-7 | TRBV6-6 | TRBD2 | CASSPLRTSGYEQYF
TRBJ1-4 | TRBV10-3 | TRBD1 | CAISPGTGGEKLFF
TRBJ2-5 | TRBV7-9 | TRBD1 | CASSRGQETQYF
TRBJ2-3 | TRBV7-9 | TRBD1 | CASSLRDRAGDTQYF
TRBJ2-7 | TRBV7-2 | TRBD1 | CASSSGTGPYEQYF
TRBJ2-7 | TRBV4-1 | - | CASSSRGFRNEQYF
TRBJ2-3 | TRBV6-5 | - | CASSIRGPGTDTQYF
TRBJ1-5 | TRBV6-5 | - | CASSYSGRDQPQHF
TRBJ2-2 | TRBV29-1 | TRBD2 | CSAKGLANTGELFF
TRBJ2-1 | TRBV10-1 | TRBD2 | CASVPTSGRIGSYNEQFF
TRBJ2-1 | TRBV20-1 | - | CSFTKSEQFF
TRBJ2-2 | TRBV4-3 | - | CASSQLLVGSFGELFF
TRBJ1-1 | TRBV5-1 | TRBD1 | CASSFPGGGTEAFF
TRBJ2-7 | TRBV19 | TRBD2 | CASSIKGLADPYEQYF
TRBJ1-6 | TRBV30 | - | CAWSPLLVRGFNSPLHF
TRBJ1-2 | TRBV7-2 | TRBD1 | CASSLGGQGVVYGYTF
TRBJ2-1 | TRBV2 | TRBD2 | CASGTSRSNEQFF
TRBJ1-1 | TRBV9 | - | CASSVVAGRNTEAFF
TRBJ2-7 | TRBV5-1 | - | CASSLESLGTWSSYEQYF
TRBJ2-1 | TRBV11-2 | - | CASGKQGFSYNEQFF
TRBJ2-1 | TRBV7-2 | TRBD2 | CASSLARGRDDEQFF
TRBJ2-3 | TRBV6-5 | TRBD2 | CASSAGGGASDTQYF
TRBJ2-7 | TRBV10-3 | - | CAISERSGIEQYF
TRBJ2-6 | TRBV5-1 | TRBD1 | CASSQDHPGQGASGANVLTF
TRBJ2-1 | TRBV7-8 | TRBD2 | CATNSGRSYNEQFF
TRBJ2-1 | TRBV6-6 | - | CASSSPQGDNEQFF
TRBJ2-7 | TRBV4-1 | TRBD2 | CASSQDTLGLSGIYEQYF
TRBJ2-2 | TRBV9 | - | CASSVDLTGELFF